Each of the 9 T cell receptor beta chains below was sequenced from the same sample in a study of a mutant IDH1 vaccine in newly diagnosed glioma. The time point here: baseline, week 1 (first vaccination visit). Treatment indicated: pre-vaccination baseline after standard-of-care therapy. TCRdb's copy holds only in-frame clones and misses some; the assay was immunoSEQ multiplex PCR. The sample has around 100,000 clones; about 80% are singletons. Sample: PBMCs, taken from a glioma patient treated with radiotherapy, temozolomide or both. Source of these receptors: a middle-aged man with glioma. Some clones in this sample may be carry-over from other donors' samples.

The chain is built from TRBV7-2 and TRBJ2-5, with D unresolved. CDR1 is SGHTA and CDR2 is FQGNSA in the germline V gene. The CDR3 sequence is 16 residues long. V lost 0 bases and J 4 bases, leaving 15 bases between the germline ends. In nucleotides, the CDR3 is TGTGCCAGCAGCTTAGCTCCTAGAAAAGGCGCAGAGACCCAGTACTTC. It yields the protein CASSLAPRKGAETQYF.

The V call is TRBV19, the J call TRBJ2-5; 8 bases agree with TRBD1. Unmatched junction bases numbered 7, after V lost 5 bases and J lost 2 bases. Germline CDR1 reads LNHDA; CDR2 reads SQIVND (reference sequence). This CDR3 is 15 amino acids long. The CDR3 protein is CASSGSGGEQETQYF. CDR3 in DNA: TGTGCCAGTAGTGGGTCAGGGGGCGAACAAGAGACCCAGTACTTC. Together with reference TRBV19 and TRBJ2-5, the CDR3 gives the full variable domain: DGGITQSPKYLFRKEGQNVTLSCEQNLNHDAMYWYRQDPGQGLRLIYYSQIVNDFQKGDIAEGYSVSREKKESFPLTVTSAQKNPTAFYLCASSGSGGEQETQYFGPGTRLLVL.

This clone was detected once. The chain couples TRBV4-1 to TRBJ2-7; TRBD1 aligns across 9 bases. CDR1 is MGHRA and CDR2 is YSYEKL in the germline V gene. The CDR3 totals 14 residues. V shed 2 bases and J 3 bases; nucleotides not matched to a gene: 2. In DNA, the CDR3 is TGCGCCAGCAGCCAATGGACAGGGGACTACGAGCAGTACTTC. It yields the protein CASSQWTGDYEQYF.

The chain combines TRBV4-1 with TRBJ1-2; no firm D call. Germline assignment: CDR1 MGHRA and CDR2 YSYEKL. There are 13 residues in the CDR3. V was pared by 5 bases and J by 6 bases, with 13 bases between. In DNA, the CDR3 is TGCGCCAGCAGCTTGGGGATTCTAGATGGCTACACCTTC. Residues: CASSLGILDGYTF.

A single count supports this clone. The chain couples TRBV19 to TRBJ1-3, with 8 bases identical to TRBD1. CDR1 LNHDA and CDR2 SQIVND come from the germline V gene (reference sequence). The CDR3 extends over 15 amino acids. V lost 3 bases and J lost 4; bases outside the gene matches: 5. The CDR3 protein is CASSITGTGGNTIYF. The CDR3 bases are TGTGCCAGTAGTATCACAGGGACAGGCGGAAACACCATATATTTT.

V is TRBV5-1 and J is TRBJ2-7, with D tentatively TRBD2 (7 bases). This CDR3 has 14 amino acids. The V gene's germline CDR1 is SGHRS and CDR2 YFSETQ. V was clipped by 0 bases and J by 2 bases, with 9 bases between them. In DNA, the CDR3 is TGCGCCAGCAGCTTGGACGGGGGGCCCTACGAGCAGTACTTC. Translated, it gives CASSLDGGPYEQYF.

The CDR3 protein is CASTDGGGANVLTF. The CDR3 DNA reads TGTGCCAGCACCGACGGTGGTGGGGCCAACGTCCTGACTTTC. The chain links TRBV5-4 to TRBJ2-6; D unclear. The CDR3 sequence is 14 residues long. CDR1 SGHNT and CDR2 YYREEE come from the germline V gene (reference sequence). V was trimmed by 6 bases and J by 3 bases, leaving 10 bases between them.

This clone was seen a few times. This chain uses TRBV11-2 with TRBJ2-7; 7 bases match TRBD1. V was pared by 6 bases and J by 2 bases, with 4 bases of the junction left unmatched. CDR3 length: 13 amino acids. The V gene's germline CDR1 is SGHAT and CDR2 FQNNGV. CDR3 sequence: CASRPGQTYEQYF. CDR3 sequence (DNA): TGTGCCAGCAGGCCGGGACAGACCTACGAGCAGTACTTC.

The chain recombines TRBV5-5 with TRBJ2-7; D is perhaps TRBD2 (5 bases). This CDR3 spans 13 amino acids. Trimming removed 3 bases from V and 6 bases from J, with 13 bases in between. The germline CDR1 and CDR2 sequences are SGHKS and YYEKEE (reference sequence). In DNA form, the CDR3 reads TGTGCCAGCAGCTCCCGGACGGGATTCGAGCAGTACTTC. It is translated as CASSSRTGFEQYF. Variable domain in full (rest from reference TRBV5-5 and TRBJ2-7): DAGVTQSPTHLIKTRGQQVTLRCSPISGHKSVSWYQQVLGQGPQFIFQYYEKEERGRGNFPDRFSARQFPNYSSELNVNALLLGDSALYLCASSSRTGFEQYFGPGTRLTVT.